The source of this TCR beta chain is a study of T cells in Graves' hyperthyroidism and ophthalmopathy. This clonotype occurred once. The antigen remains unidentified. The study's findings and limits: The model forecast ophthalmopathy, anticipating it by a median about 6.5 months before onset. The majority of expanded thyroid clonotypes above 0.001 also appeared in blood.

Graves' hyperthyroidism was deemed stable given no ophthalmopathy progression within 18 months. A patient was excluded if there was uncontrolled infection, other autoimmune disease, pregnancy or lactation. V lost 11 bases and J lost 3; bases outside the gene matches: 11. The CDR3 is 15 amino acids. Germline-derived CDR1 and CDR2 are WNHNN and SYGVQD (reference sequence). Researchers amplified the TCR beta CDR3 regions from RNA transcripts. The HTBI primer set was used in a first-round RT-PCR of the TCR CDR3. TCRdb itself ran the multiplex PCR reads through MiXCR, one entry per CDR3 protein. The table includes 80,000 to 100,000 distinct CDR3 sequences, roughly 40% detected once.

The sequence derives from a woman in her 30s with Graves' hyperthyroidism. Material: peripheral blood or thyroid tissue (not recorded which). The V call is TRBV10-1, the J call TRBJ2-5; 11 nucleotides match TRBD2. The CDR3 loop reads CAPTSTSGIEETQYF. The DNA of the CDR3 is TGCGCCCCAACCTCGACTAGCGGGATAGAAGAGACCCAGTACTTC.